This T cell receptor beta chain emerged from a study of OX40 agonist ivuxolimab in advanced cancers. Germline V gene sequence: CDR1 SGHAT, CDR2 FQNNGV. The CDR3 has 13 amino acids. Trimming stripped 2 bases from V and 2 bases from J, with 7 bases between. The method was immunoSEQ multiplex PCR; TCRdb's version includes in-frame clones alone and lacks a portion of them. This sample has 35,000 to 55,000 clones, with roughly 94% found just once. The sample here was CD4+ or CD8+ T cells sorted from blood, taken in a trial of the OX40 agonist ivuxolimab. V is TRBV11-2 and J is TRBJ2-7; no reliable D call. The TCR originated in an adult with an advanced solid tumor such as melanoma, head and neck, liver or kidney cancer. The CDR3 DNA follows: TGTGCCAGCAGCTTAAGCAGCCCCTACGAGCAGTACTTC. Translating gives CASSLSSPYEQYF.